Presented here are 24 T cell receptor beta chains from one specimen sequenced in a study of blood T cell repertoires in COVID-19. The protocol was immunoSEQ multiplex PCR, while the TCRdb copy is restricted to in-frame clones and leaves out a portion. The sample includes 200,000 to 300,000 clones, approximately 86% seen only once; the top ten take approximately 2.4%. Sequencing input: PBMCs or T cells enriched from blood (not recorded which). The receptors derive from a woman aged 18-30 years who had recovered from COVID-19.

The chain employs TRBV6-2 or TRBV6-3 and TRBJ1-5, with TRBD1 matching over 8 bases. Germline trimming cut 3 bases from V and 6 bases from J; bases unmatched to any gene: 7. The CDR3 length is 15 residues. Looked up from germline, CDR1 is MNHEY and CDR2 is SVGEGT. The CDR3 loop is CASSYQGAPGQPQHF. Here the CDR3 DNA reads TGTGCCAGCAGTTATCAGGGGGCTCCAGGTCAGCCCCAGCATTTT.

This chain uses TRBV10-3 with TRBJ1-5; 7 nucleotides agree with TRBD1. The CDR3 consists of 13 residues. Losses at the gene ends were 0 bases for V and 16 bases for J; bases not matched to a gene: 9. The germline V gene has CDR1 ENHRY and CDR2 SYGVKD. CDR3 region: CAISESPGQPEHF. For the CDR3, the DNA is TGTGCCATCAGTGAGTCTCCGGGACAGCCAGAACATTTT.

This clone has a single count. CDR3 protein: CASSFPSGQTQETQYF. Here the CDR3 DNA reads TGTGCCAGCAGTTTTCCTTCCGGACAGACGCAAGAGACCCAGTACTTC. The chain employs TRBV28 and TRBJ2-5, with a possible D match to TRBD1 (6 bases). The V gene's germline CDR1 is MDHEN and CDR2 SYDVKM. The CDR3 is 16 residues long. V dropped 3 bases and J dropped 2 bases, with 16 bases sitting between them.

The chain employs TRBV4-3 and TRBJ1-5; D gene unclear. The CDR3 loop spans 14 amino acids. Germline V gives CDR1 LGHNA, CDR2 YSLEER. V lost 0 bases, J lost 2 bases, and 5 bases lay in between. Written as DNA, the CDR3 is TGCGCCAGCAGCCAAGATCCCGGCAATCAGCCCCAGCATTTT. It encodes CASSQDPGNQPQHF.

This chain connects TRBV9 to TRBJ2-3; D may be TRBD2 (6 bases). Trimming took 3 bases from V and 0 from J, leaving 14 bases between them. Germline loops: CDR1 SGDLS, CDR2 YYNGEE. This CDR3 region has 16 residues. The CDR3 nucleotides are TGTGCCAGCAGCGCTCGAGGCGGGGAGAGCACAGATACGCAGTATTTT. It yields the protein CASSARGGESTDTQYF.

The rearrangement uses TRBV28 and TRBJ2-5; the D gene is possibly TRBD1 (6 bases). CDR3 length: 15 residues. Trimming left V 6 bases short and J 2 bases short, with 16 bases between. Germline values: CDR1 MDHEN, CDR2 SYDVKM. The CDR3 nucleotides are TGTGCCAGCAGCCGAGGGGGACGCAGTCAAGAGACCCAGTACTTC. Translated, it gives CASSRGGRSQETQYF.

The rearrangement uses TRBV28 and TRBJ2-7; possibly TRBD2 for D (5 bases). CDR1 and CDR2 from the germline V gene are MDHEN and SYDVKM. The V gene lost 5 bases and the J gene lost 1 base, with 15 bases spanning the gap. The CDR3 loop spans 15 amino acids. The CDR3, as DNA: TGTGCCAGCAGTCGTACGGGAAGCCGTTCCTACGAGCAGTACTTC. This codes for CASSRTGSRSYEQYF.

This clone was recorded once. This chain joins TRBV27 and TRBJ1-1; D gene ambiguous. Trimming pared 2 bases from V and 5 bases from J, leaving 9 bases between. Germline lookup yields CDR1 MNHEY and CDR2 SMNVEV (reference sequence). CDR3 size: 13 residues. The CDR3 spells CASSLQRRTEAFF. CDR3 nucleotide sequence: TGTGCCAGCAGTTTACAGAGGAGGACTGAAGCTTTCTTT.

The chain employs TRBV10-3 and TRBJ2-7, with D maybe TRBD1 (5 bases). Germline CDR1 ENHRY, CDR2 SYGVKD. Trimming left V 1 base short and J 2 bases short, with 12 bases between. The length of the CDR3 is 15 residues. CDR3 in amino acids: CAISEFDRGTYEQYF. The CDR3 DNA sequence: TGTGCCATCAGTGAGTTTGACAGAGGTACCTACGAGCAGTACTTC.

J is TRBJ1-5 and V is TRBV10-1, with 7 positions matching TRBD1. This CDR3 comprises 19 residues. The germline V gene has CDR1 WNHNN and CDR2 SYGVQD (reference sequence). V was clipped by 6 bases and J by 0 bases; unmatched bases: 17. CDR3 nucleotides: TGCGCCAGCAGAAACAGGGGTACGTCTGCGCTATATAGCAATCAGCCCCAGCATTTT. This translates into CASRNRGTSALYSNQPQHF.

J is TRBJ1-1 and V is TRBV5-1; D call uncertain. Trimming removed 6 bases at V and 7 bases at J, with 10 bases between. CDR3 length equals 11 residues. Germline loops: CDR1 SGHRS, CDR2 YFSETQ. This chain's CDR3 is CASKGGHEAFF. In DNA form, the CDR3 reads TGCGCCAGCAAAGGAGGGCATGAAGCTTTCTTT.

The chain has TRBV25-1 and TRBJ1-6, with D unclear. The CDR3 covers 12 residues. Germline CDR1 is MGHDK and CDR2 is SYGVNS. V lost 5 bases and J lost 5, with 4 bases in between. In DNA form, the CDR3 reads TGTGCCAGCAGTCCCAATAATTCACCCCTCCACTTT. Translated: CASSPNNSPLHF.

This clone appeared once. The rearrangement uses TRBV5-1 and TRBJ1-4, with TRBD1 matching over 7 bases. Per the germline V gene, CDR1 is SGHRS and CDR2 is YFSETQ. V trimming: 4 bases; J trimming: 8 bases; junction bases outside the gene matches: 8. CDR3 length equals 14 residues. The DNA of the CDR3 is TGCGCCAGCAGCCTACGGACAGGAGAAGAAAAACTGTTTTTT. Its protein is CASSLRTGEEKLFF.

This clone has a single count. V usage is TRBV11-2 and J usage is TRBJ2-3, with TRBD2 identical over 8 bases. The germline gives CDR1 SGHAT, CDR2 FQNNGV. The CDR3 totals 16 residues. V gave up 5 bases and J gave up 6 bases; unmatched junction bases: 13. The DNA of the CDR3 is TGTGCCAGCAGCCCAAGCTCGGGGGGGAGCGGGGATACGCAGTATTTT. The encoded protein is CASSPSSGGSGDTQYF.

V gene TRBV6-6 combines with J gene TRBJ1-4; 7 bases match TRBD1. The CDR3 is 16 residues long. V was pared by 0 bases and J by 7 bases, with 8 bases of the junction left unmatched. Looked up from germline, CDR1 is MNHNY and CDR2 is SVGAGI (reference sequence). CDR3 sequence reads: CASSYSGGTALEKLFF. The CDR3 nucleotides are TGTGCCAGCAGTTACTCGGGTGGGACAGCCCTTGAAAAACTGTTTTTT.

The gene calls are TRBV9 and TRBJ2-1, with 8 bases that match TRBD2. The CDR3 loop spans 15 amino acids. Germline V gene lookup returns CDR1 SGDLS and CDR2 YYNGEE. The J segment lost 7 bases and the V segment lost 0 bases, leaving 6 bases of the junction unmatched. CDR3 bases: TGTGCCAGCAGCGTAGTTGCGGGAGGAGTGAATGAGCAGTTCTTC. As protein: CASSVVAGGVNEQFF.

The table lists this clone with many counts. The CDR3 sequence is CASKSGFDEKLFF. DNA for the CDR3: TGTGCCAGCAAGTCGGGGTTCGATGAAAAACTGTTTTTT. V and J are TRBV2 and TRBJ1-4; D is unclear. The CDR3 sequence is 13 residues long. V was clipped by 7 bases and J by 6 bases, with 12 bases between them. From germline, CDR1 is SNHLY and CDR2 FYNNEI.

This sequence joins TRBV19 and TRBJ2-3; 8 nucleotides align to TRBD1. With V trimmed by 4 bases and J by 6 bases, 15 bases remained unmatched. The CDR3 loop spans 17 amino acids. CDR1 and CDR2 (germline): LNHDA, SQIVND (reference sequence). The CDR3 bases are TGTGCCAGTAGTACCTGGACAGGGTCTCTTGTAGGTGATACGCAGTATTTT. This translates into CASSTWTGSLVGDTQYF.

The chain uses TRBV28 and TRBJ2-1, with D perhaps TRBD1 (6 bases). Trimming removed 4 bases at V and 12 bases at J, with 13 bases between. This CDR3 is 12 amino acids long. Germline CDR1 reads MDHEN; CDR2 reads SYDVKM. The CDR3 spells CASSSQGRRQFF. CDR3 DNA sequence: TGTGCCAGCAGTTCCCAGGGGCGTAGGCAGTTCTTC.

The CDR3 DNA sequence: TGTGCCAGCAGTGATCAAGGACAGGGGGTTTACTATGGCTACACCTTC. Its protein product is CASSDQGQGVYYGYTF. The chain uses TRBV6-1 and TRBJ1-2; 10 nucleotides line up with TRBD1. Germline-derived CDR1 and CDR2 are MNHNS and SASEGT. V dropped 3 bases and J dropped 3; count of bases not matched to a gene: 7. CDR3 length equals 16 residues.

The CDR3 reads CAWRPGQGVERNYGYTF. In DNA form, the CDR3 reads TGTGCCTGGAGGCCTGGACAGGGGGTCGAGCGTAACTATGGCTACACCTTC. The genes are TRBV30 and TRBJ1-2; 10 bases are shared with TRBD1. V lost 3 bases, J lost 1 base, and 11 bases stayed unmatched. The CDR3 runs 17 residues. The V gene's germline CDR1 is GTSNPN and CDR2 SVGIG (reference sequence).

A few counts support this clone. The rearrangement joins TRBV5-1 to TRBJ2-2, with 13 bases fitting TRBD2. Germline trimming cut 3 bases from V and 7 bases from J; bases unmatched to any gene: 12. This CDR3 spans 18 amino acids. Germline assignment: CDR1 SGHRS and CDR2 YFSETQ. DNA for the CDR3: TGCGCCAGCAGCTGGGCGCCGGGACTAGCGGGAACAGGCGGGGAGCTGTTTTTT. Translating it yields CASSWAPGLAGTGGELFF. The entire variable domain, with the rest obtained from reference TRBV5-1 and TRBJ2-2, is as follows: KAGVTQTPRYLIKTRGQQVTLSCSPISGHRSVSWYQQTPGQGLQFLFEYFSETQRNKGNFPGRFSGRQFSNSRSEMNVSTLELGDSALYLCASSWAPGLAGTGGELFFGEGSRLTVL.

V is TRBV24-1 and J is TRBJ2-2, with D perhaps matching TRBD2 (6 bases). This CDR3 is built from 14 residues. Per the germline V gene, CDR1 is KGHDR and CDR2 is SFDVKD. Trimming pared 1 base from V and 5 bases from J, leaving 7 bases between. This chain's CDR3 is CATSDFGGTGELFF. The DNA of the CDR3 is TGTGCCACCAGTGATTTCGGAGGGACCGGGGAGCTGTTTTTT.

The chain links TRBV5-6 to TRBJ1-3, with a tentative D call TRBD1 (6 bases). Germline V gives CDR1 SGHDT, CDR2 YYEEEE. The CDR3 has 14 residues. Deletions cut 4 bases from V and 0 bases from J, with 8 bases between. CDR3: CASSPDSSGNTIYF. CDR3 DNA: TGTGCCAGCAGCCCGGACAGCTCTGGAAACACCATATATTTT.